Listed here are 22 T cell receptor beta chains from one sample, sequenced in a study of response to subunit inactivated influenza vaccine. MiXCR, run by TCRdb on the RT-PCR reads, gives a single entry per CDR3 protein. Among approximately 500,000 distinct CDR3 sequences listed, approximately 13% were seen once. This sample comprised PBMCs from blood, obtained 45 days after vaccination. The receptor set was obtained from a man aged 50-59 years who received an inactivated influenza vaccine.

This clonotype was recorded a few times. The chain combines TRBV7-9 with TRBJ1-2, with 8 bases lining up with TRBD1. Unmatched junction bases numbered 4, after V lost 3 bases and J lost 7 bases. The CDR3 contains 13 residues. Per the germline V gene, CDR1 is SEHNR and CDR2 is FQNEAQ (reference sequence). CDR3: CASSLGRGLGYTF. CDR3 nucleotides: TGTGCCAGCAGCTTGGGCAGGGGGCTTGGCTACACCTTC.

V gene TRBV11-2 combines with J gene TRBJ2-2; 11 bases line up with TRBD2. The CDR3 contains 18 residues. Germline V gene lookup returns CDR1 SGHAT and CDR2 FQNNGV. J gave up 4 bases and V 2 bases, and 9 bases lay outside the gene matches. This chain's CDR3 is CASSLLAGGPESTGELFF. CDR3 sequence (DNA): TGTGCCAGCAGCTTACTAGCGGGGGGACCGGAGTCCACCGGGGAGCTGTTTTTT.

This clonotype was seen ten or more times. The chain links TRBV29-1 to TRBJ2-7; perhaps TRBD1 as D (5 bases). Trimming took off 7 bases at V and 0 bases at J, with 10 bases between the two ends. Germline CDR1 reads SQVTM; CDR2 reads ANQGSEA. The CDR3 totals 12 residues. The CDR3 DNA reads TGCAGCGCCAAGACAGACTCCTACGAGCAGTACTTC. Translation: CSAKTDSYEQYF.

There are many counts of this clonotype. The chain uses TRBV5-1 and TRBJ1-5; D is unresolved. This CDR3 spans 15 amino acids. Germline V gives CDR1 SGHRS, CDR2 YFSETQ. Trimming took off 7 bases at V and 6 bases at J, with 20 bases between the two ends. CDR3 sequence: CASFFGPRSIQPQHF. CDR3 nucleotide sequence: TGCGCCAGCTTTTTTGGCCCGCGTTCTATTCAGCCCCAGCATTTT.

The chain links TRBV7-2 to TRBJ2-7, with a possible D match to TRBD2 (5 bases). Trimming cost V 3 bases and J 6 bases, with 18 bases left between them. The CDR3 is 15 residues long. The germline V gene encodes CDR1 SGHTA and CDR2 FQGNSA. CDR3 DNA: TGTGCCAGCAGCTTGTCGCCGATCGGGGTTGCCGAGCAGTACTTC. This codes for CASSLSPIGVAEQYF.

This clonotype has more than one count but fewer than ten. V is TRBV11-3 and J is TRBJ2-3; D not resolved. V was clipped by 5 bases and J by 3 bases, with 9 bases between them. Per germline, CDR1 SGHNT and CDR2 YENEEA. The CDR3 runs to 13 residues. The CDR3 DNA sequence: TGTGCCAGCAGCACCGCAACGACAGATACGCAGTATTTT. It yields the protein CASSTATTDTQYF. The whole variable domain, filled in from reference TRBV11-3 and TRBJ2-3, reads EAGVVQSPRYKIIEKKQPVAFWCNPISGHNTLYWYLQNLGQGPELLIRYENEEAVDDSQLPKDRFSAERLKGVDSTLKIQPAELGDSAVYLCASSTATTDTQYFGPGTRLTVL.

The rearrangement joins TRBV7-2 to TRBJ2-4; tentative D call: TRBD2 (5 bases). The CDR3 is 13 residues long. Germline V gene sequence: CDR1 SGHTA, CDR2 FQGNSA. V gave up 5 bases and J gave up 4 bases, with 9 bases separating them. The chain's CDR3 is CASSPIAKNIQYF. CDR3 bases: TGTGCCAGCAGCCCCATAGCGAAAAACATTCAGTACTTC.

The chain has TRBV12-3 or TRBV12-4 and TRBJ2-1; 14 nucleotides align to TRBD2. The CDR3 is 15 residues long. After removal of 1 base from V and 10 bases from J, the junction contained 3 bases not matched to a gene. CDR3 residues: CASSLGLAGGREQFF. DNA for the CDR3: TGTGCCAGCAGTTTAGGACTAGCGGGAGGGCGGGAGCAGTTCTTC.

The table lists this clonotype with many counts. The chain uses TRBV11-2 and TRBJ2-1; maybe TRBD2 (5 bases). The CDR3 has 13 residues. Germline CDR1 SGHAT, CDR2 FQNNGV. V lost 1 base to trimming and J lost 5 bases, with 6 bases between them. CDR3 DNA sequence: TGTGCCAGCAGCTTAGGACTAAACAATGAGCAGTTCTTC. As protein: CASSLGLNNEQFF.

The rearrangement joins TRBV20-1 to TRBJ2-5; tentatively, D is TRBD1 (6 bases). Germline loops: CDR1 DFQATT, CDR2 SNEGSKA (reference sequence). V lost 7 bases and J lost 5, with 14 bases in between. The CDR3 has 12 amino acids. CDR3 coding DNA: TGCAGTGGAAACAGGGATTCGGAGACCCAGTACTTC. It codes for CSGNRDSETQYF.

This rearrangement joins TRBV4-3 to TRBJ1-2; 10 nucleotides line up with TRBD1. Germline loops: CDR1 LGHNA, CDR2 YSLEER. This CDR3 comprises 14 residues. The trim removed 4 bases at V and 5 bases at J, leaving 4 bases unmatched. The chain's CDR3 is CASSRDRGFYGYTF. In DNA form, the CDR3 reads TGCGCCAGCAGCCGGGACAGGGGTTTTTATGGCTACACCTTC.

A few counts support this clonotype. V gene TRBV6-5 combines with J gene TRBJ2-2; D gene ambiguous. The CDR3 runs to 15 residues. CDR1 is MNHEY and CDR2 is SVGAGI in the germline V gene. V was cut by 2 bases and J by 1 base, with 8 bases left in between. The CDR3 sequence: CASSYTGVNTGELFF. The CDR3 nucleotides read TGTGCCAGCAGTTACACTGGAGTGAACACCGGGGAGCTGTTTTTT.

This clonotype was counted a few times. The V and J genes are TRBV6-5 and TRBJ2-2; possible D gene TRBD2, 5 bases. V gave up 3 bases and J gave up 5 bases, with 7 bases separating them. This CDR3 is built from 13 residues. The germline V gene encodes CDR1 MNHEY and CDR2 SVGAGI. The CDR3 region is CASSYSETGELFF. The CDR3 nucleotides are TGTGCCAGCAGTTATAGCGAGACCGGGGAGCTGTTTTTT.

This chain links TRBV5-1 with TRBJ1-2; D remains unclear. V lost 0 bases to trimming and J lost 8 bases, with 20 bases between them. Germline V CDR1 and CDR2: SGHRS, YFSETQ. The CDR3 is 16 amino acids. The CDR3 here is CASSLGHASTVRGYTF. In nucleotides, the CDR3 is TGCGCCAGCAGCTTGGGGCATGCGAGCACGGTACGAGGCTACACCTTC.

The CDR3 coding sequence is TGTGCCAGCAGCTTAACTACGACTAGCGGGAAATGGGATACGCAGTATTTT. As protein: CASSLTTTSGKWDTQYF. J is TRBJ2-3 and V is TRBV7-3; 11 bases map to TRBD2. Trimming at V came to 0 bases and at J to 6 bases, leaving 8 bases not matched to a gene. Looked up from germline, CDR1 is SGHTA and CDR2 is FQGTGA. CDR3 length: 17 residues.

In this sample, this clonotype turned up a few times. The chain recombines TRBV3-1 with TRBJ2-2, with D unresolved. The CDR3 loop spans 16 amino acids. From germline, CDR1 is LGHDT and CDR2 YNNKEL (reference sequence). V lost 1 base and J lost 0, with 9 bases in between. CDR3 amino acids: CASSQGPGPNTGELFF. In DNA, the CDR3 is TGTGCCAGCAGCCAAGGGCCTGGCCCGAACACCGGGGAGCTGTTTTTT.

The chain combines TRBV3-1 with TRBJ2-3; TRBD2 aligns across 11 bases. The CDR3 consists of 15 residues. V lost 4 bases to trimming and J lost 8 bases; unmatched junction nucleotides: 8. CDR1 and CDR2 (germline): LGHDT, YNNKEL (reference sequence). The CDR3 DNA sequence: TGTGCCAGCAGCCTACTAGCGGGGGTACTAGGTACGCAGTATTTT. Its protein is CASSLLAGVLGTQYF.

This clonotype was observed at least ten times. The rearrangement uses TRBV6-5 and TRBJ1-1; 7 bases map to TRBD1. With 3 bases clipped from V and 4 bases from J, the junction kept 14 bases outside the gene matches. Germline values: CDR1 MNHEY, CDR2 SVGAGI. This CDR3 comprises 17 residues. DNA for the CDR3: TGTGCCAGCAGTTATGCAAGGCAGGGGGTATCGGGCACTGAAGCTTTCTTT. It yields the protein CASSYARQGVSGTEAFF.

The chain joins TRBV20-1 to TRBJ2-7; D uncertain. Germline V gene lookup returns CDR1 DFQATT and CDR2 SNEGSKA (reference sequence). Trimming cost V 7 bases and J 1 base, with 11 bases left between them. CDR3 length: 12 residues. CDR3: CSVLDGSYEQYF. DNA for the CDR3: TGCAGTGTCCTAGACGGATCCTACGAGCAGTACTTC.

This clonotype was detected a few times. The J gene is TRBJ2-1, the V gene TRBV5-1; D is perhaps TRBD1 or TRBD2 (5 bases each). V was cut by 7 bases and J by 4 bases, with 15 bases left in between. The CDR3 totals 14 residues. Germline values: CDR1 SGHRS, CDR2 YFSETQ. This CDR3 is CASEKGDSYNEQFF. The CDR3 nucleotides read TGCGCCAGCGAAAAGGGAGACAGTTACAATGAGCAGTTCTTC.

This clonotype was detected many times. The gene calls are TRBV9 and TRBJ2-2; tentative D call: TRBD2 (6 bases). CDR1 and CDR2 from the germline V gene are SGDLS and YYNGEE. The CDR3 runs to 18 residues. Trimming left V 0 bases short and J 0 bases short, with 15 bases between. The CDR3 region is CASSVAIGGIANTGELFF. In DNA form, the CDR3 reads TGTGCCAGCAGCGTAGCTATCGGCGGGATCGCGAACACCGGGGAGCTGTTTTTT. The full variable domain, completed using reference TRBV9 and TRBJ2-2, is DSGVTQTPKHLITATGQRVTLRCSPRSGDLSVYWYQQSLDQGLQFLIQYYNGEERAKGNILERFSAQQFPDLHSELNLSSLELGDSALYFCASSVAIGGIANTGELFFGEGSRLTVL.

This clonotype has only a few counts. The CDR3 spells CASSYDGRDYGYTF. The CDR3 DNA reads as TGTGCCAGCAGTTACGACGGCAGGGACTATGGCTACACCTTC. The rearrangement links TRBV6-5 to TRBJ1-2, with D tentatively TRBD1 (5 bases). The CDR3 has 14 residues. Germline lookup yields CDR1 MNHEY and CDR2 SVGAGI. The ends were cut back, 2 bases at V and 3 bases at J, with 10 bases in the middle.